This TCR beta chain was profiled in a study of follicular helper T cells after annual influenza vaccination. Study context: After each seasonal flu vaccination, blood came on days 0, 7 and 28.

Some clones are missing from TCRdb's copy, which holds only in-frame ones; the method was immunoSEQ multiplex PCR. Of several thousand clones detected, approximately 78% appear once; the ten largest clones hold about 3.8%. As to time point: 2014-2015 season, 7 days after vaccination. Adults received seasonal inactivated influenza vaccine, with sorted blood CD4 subsets sequenced before and after. Trimming took 6 bases from V and 4 from J, leaving 12 bases between them. CDR1 is LNHDA and CDR2 is SQIVND in the germline V gene (reference sequence). This CDR3 region has 13 residues. The TCR was taken from an adult who received the influenza vaccine. The chain has TRBV19 and TRBJ1-1, with D possibly TRBD1 on 5 matching bases. Sequences were derived from CXCR5+ CD38- circulating T follicular helper cells from blood, sampled 7 days after influenza vaccination. Subset specified: circulating Tfh, non-naive CD4+CXCR5+PD-1+ (ICOS+CD38+ or ICOS-CD38-). For the CDR3, the DNA is TGTGCCAGTAGCAGGGACCTGGGCACTGAAGCTTTCTTT. The encoded protein is CASSRDLGTEAFF.